These 5 T cell receptor beta chains were sequenced from one sample in a study of blood T cells in healthy people across ages. Combining a sample-barcoded 5' primer with a J-beta primer mix, a second PCR ran for roughly 7 to 12 cycles. One entry per CDR3 protein results from TCRdb running MiXCR on the 5' RACE reads. The repertoire consists of around 990,000 distinct CDR3 sequences, with less than 25% occurring once and the leading ten covering around 0.75%. The sample was also reused in another study, on T cells of mothers and their children.

The sequencing sample was made of blood. These TCRs come from a girl aged 2-10 years in good health.

The chain joins TRBV24-1 to TRBJ1-5; a weak D match, TRBD1 (6 bases). The CDR3 runs 13 residues. Trimming pared 6 bases from V and 5 bases from J, leaving 10 bases between. CDR1 and CDR2 from the germline V gene are KGHDR and SFDVKD. The CDR3 is CATSSGDYQPQHF. CDR3 DNA sequence: TGTGCCACCAGTTCAGGGGATTATCAGCCCCAGCATTTT.

This clonotype has only a few counts. The rearrangement links TRBV11-2 to TRBJ2-7; TRBD1 might be the D (6 bases). The CDR3 totals 14 residues. The germline V and J ends were trimmed by 5 bases and 2 bases, with 13 bases remaining between them. Germline-derived CDR1 and CDR2 are SGHAT and FQNNGV. The CDR3 DNA reads TGTGCCAGCAGCCCCCTGACAGGCGCCTACGAGCAGTACTTC. It translates to CASSPLTGAYEQYF.

The V and J genes are TRBV12-3 or TRBV12-4 and TRBJ2-2, with D perhaps matching TRBD2 (6 bases). The CDR3 sequence is 14 residues long. Trimming removed 6 bases at V and 6 bases at J, with 14 bases between. The CDR3 reads CASSPQSGPGELFF. The CDR3 DNA reads TGTGCCAGCAGCCCACAAAGCGGGCCCGGGGAGCTGTTTTTT.

This clonotype was detected a few times. The chain has TRBV12-3 or TRBV12-4 and TRBJ1-5; the D gene is possibly TRBD1 (6 bases). The CDR3 covers 16 residues. Trimming took 3 bases from V and 2 from J, leaving 14 bases between them. The DNA for the CDR3 is TGTGCCAGCAGTTTCCCCAGGGGACCGGGCAATCAGCCCCAGCATTTT. Its translation is CASSFPRGPGNQPQHF.

The rearrangement joins TRBV20-1 to TRBJ2-1; a weak D match, TRBD2 (6 bases). Trimming took 3 bases from V and 9 from J, leaving 15 bases between them. CDR1 is DFQATT and CDR2 is SNEGSKA in the germline V gene (reference sequence). The CDR3 is 13 residues long. CDR3: CSARRVAGSEQFF. CDR3 coding DNA: TGCAGTGCTAGGCGAGTAGCCGGGAGTGAGCAGTTCTTC.